The rows below give T cell receptor beta chains drawn from one sample of a study of cytomegalovirus exposure and HLA in healthy donors. Sequencing used immunoSEQ multiplex PCR; TCRdb keeps in-frame clones, though not all of them. The data contain around 100,000 clones, around 69% of them seen just once; the ten biggest clones take up roughly 19%. Sequenced material: PBMCs. Receptors were obtained from a woman aged 60-75 years in good health and CMV-seropositive. The CDR3 runs from the conserved cysteine through the conserved F or W. D genes are given only for firm matches. Size is stated for part of the rows, as once, few or many counts, or as a class when the clone is expanded.

D,size,J,V,CDR3,DNA
TRBD1,once,TRBJ2-2,TRBV6-5,CASRRQGNTGELFF,TGTGCCAGCAGGAGACAGGGGAACACCGGGGAGCTGTTTTTT
.,once,TRBJ1-1,TRBV18,CASSPSLQVNTEAFF,TGTGCCAGCTCACCTTCTCTACAGGTGAACACTGAAGCTTTCTTT
.,.,TRBJ2-3,TRBV19,CASSFEASDTQYF,TGTGCCAGTAGTTTTGAAGCATCAGATACGCAGTATTTT
.,few,TRBJ2-5,TRBV5-1,CASSLELPVETQYF,TGCGCCAGCAGCTTGGAACTCCCTGTGGAGACCCAGTACTTC
.,once,TRBJ2-1,TRBV7-9,CASSLDQRSKQFF,TGTGCCAGCAGCTTGGATCAGCGGAGCAAGCAGTTCTTC
.,few,TRBJ1-5,TRBV6-5,CASSGRNQPQHF,TGTGCCAGCAGTGGCCGCAATCAGCCCCAGCATTTT
.,.,TRBJ2-1,TRBV10-3,CAISDGGYGGAEQFF,TGTGCCATCAGTGATGGGGGCTACGGTGGGGCAGAGCAGTTCTTC
.,few,TRBJ1-5,TRBV7-9,CASSLGAGSNQPQHF,TGTGCCAGCAGCTTGGGTGCAGGGAGCAATCAGCCCCAGCATTTT
.,.,TRBJ1-2,TRBV27,CASSSTGSLYGYTF,TGTGCCAGCAGTTCGACAGGTTCGCTCTATGGCTACACCTTC
.,.,TRBJ1-6,TRBV4-1,CASSQGGALHF,TGCGCCAGCAGCCAAGGGGGGGCCCTCCACTTT
.,.,TRBJ2-1,TRBV11-1,CASSLRGFEQFF,TGTGCCAGCAGCTTAAGAGGGTTCGAGCAGTTCTTC
.,.,TRBJ2-5,TRBV28,CASSLAGGTETQYF,TGTGCCAGCAGTTTGGCAGGGGGGACGGAGACCCAGTACTTC
TRBD1,.,TRBJ2-3,TRBV19,CASRPGQGYQDTQYF,TGTGCCAGTAGGCCGGGACAGGGGTACCAAGATACGCAGTATTTT
TRBD2,.,TRBJ2-1,TRBV7-3,CASSLSGRASYNEQFF,TGTGCCAGCAGCTTATCGGGGAGGGCCTCCTACAATGAGCAGTTCTTC
.,.,TRBJ2-3,TRBV5-6,CASSSPGRTDTQYF,TGTGCCAGCAGCTCCCCAGGGAGGACAGATACGCAGTATTTT
TRBD1,.,TRBJ2-5,TRBV2,CASSNRGDQETQYF,TGTGCCAGCAGCAACAGGGGGGACCAAGAGACCCAGTACTTC
.,.,TRBJ1-2,TRBV5-8,CASSLGEGFVYGYTF,TGTGCCAGCAGCTTGGGAGAGGGATTCGTCTATGGCTACACCTTC
TRBD1,.,TRBJ1-5,TRBV7-9,CASSWGTGGSNQPQHF,TGTGCCAGCAGCTGGGGGACAGGAGGAAGCAATCAGCCCCAGCATTTT
TRBD2,.,TRBJ2-3,TRBV7-3,CASSLAAGSTDTQYF,TGTGCCAGCAGCCTAGCGGCGGGAAGCACAGATACGCAGTATTTT
.,.,TRBJ2-7,TRBV10-3,CAIRGYREEGYEQYF,TGTGCCATCAGGGGGTACAGGGAAGAGGGTTACGAGCAGTACTTC